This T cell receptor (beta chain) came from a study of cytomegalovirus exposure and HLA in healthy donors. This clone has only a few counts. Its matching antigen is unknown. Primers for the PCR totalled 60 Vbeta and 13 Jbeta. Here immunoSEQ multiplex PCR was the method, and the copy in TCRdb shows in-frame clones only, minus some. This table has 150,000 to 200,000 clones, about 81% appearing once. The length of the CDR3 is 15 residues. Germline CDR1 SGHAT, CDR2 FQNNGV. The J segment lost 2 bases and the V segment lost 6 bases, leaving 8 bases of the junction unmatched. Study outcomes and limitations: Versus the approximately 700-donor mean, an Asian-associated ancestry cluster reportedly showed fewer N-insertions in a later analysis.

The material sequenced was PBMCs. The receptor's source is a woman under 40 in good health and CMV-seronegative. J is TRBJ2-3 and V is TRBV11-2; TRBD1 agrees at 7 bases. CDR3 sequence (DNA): TGTGCCAGCAGGCGAAGACAGGGTTCCACAGATACGCAGTATTTT. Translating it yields CASRRRQGSTDTQYF.